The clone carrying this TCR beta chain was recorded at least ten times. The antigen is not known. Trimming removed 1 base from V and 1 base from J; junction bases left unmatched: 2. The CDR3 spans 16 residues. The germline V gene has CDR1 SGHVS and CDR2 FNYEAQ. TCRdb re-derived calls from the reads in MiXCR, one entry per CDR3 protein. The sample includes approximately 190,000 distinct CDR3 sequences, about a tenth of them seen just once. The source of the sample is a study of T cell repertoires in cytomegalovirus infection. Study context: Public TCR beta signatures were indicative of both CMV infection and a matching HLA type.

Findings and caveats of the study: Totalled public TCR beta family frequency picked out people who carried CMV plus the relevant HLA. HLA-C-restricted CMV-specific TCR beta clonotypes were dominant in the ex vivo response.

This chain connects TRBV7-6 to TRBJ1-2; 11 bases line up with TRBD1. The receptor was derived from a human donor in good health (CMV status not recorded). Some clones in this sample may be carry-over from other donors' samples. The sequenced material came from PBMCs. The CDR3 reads CASSLGTGGLNYGYTF. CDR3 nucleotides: TGTGCCAGCAGCTTAGGGACAGGGGGCCTTAACTATGGCTACACCTTC. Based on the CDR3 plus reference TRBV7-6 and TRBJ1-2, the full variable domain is GAGVSQSPRYKVTKRGQDVALRCDPISGHVSLYWYRQALGQGPEFLTYFNYEAQQDKSGLPNDRFSAERPEGSISTLTIQRTEQRDSAMYRCASSLGTGGLNYGYTFGSGTRLTVV.